What follows are 21 T cell receptor beta chains derived from one specimen sequenced in a study of T cell responses to AZD1222 COVID-19 vaccine. Assay used: immunoSEQ multiplex PCR; TCRdb lists only in-frame clones, some missing. The sample lists 65,000 to 95,000 clones; 90% to 95% were seen once. Sequencing was performed on peripheral blood, taken on day 0 of MenACWY control vaccination. The receptor source for this set is an adult in good health.

The rearrangement uses TRBV27 and TRBJ2-3; either TRBD1 or TRBD2 may fit D (6 bases each). Germline values: CDR1 MNHEY, CDR2 SMNVEV (reference sequence). The CDR3 extends over 15 amino acids. V shed 3 bases and J shed 0 bases, with 10 bases lying between them. The CDR3, as DNA: TGTGCCAGCAGTTTTGGAGGGGGAAGCACAGATACGCAGTATTTT. Its protein is CASSFGGGSTDTQYF.

The J gene is TRBJ1-5, the V gene TRBV28; 11 nucleotides match TRBD1. The CDR3 is made up of 16 amino acids. With V trimmed by 6 bases and J by 6 bases, 10 bases remained unmatched. Germline V CDR1 and CDR2: MDHEN, SYDVKM. The CDR3 nucleotides read TGTGCCAGCAGCCGAAAAGTCGGGACAGGGGGTCAGCCCCAGCATTTT. Its translation: CASSRKVGTGGQPQHF.

The chain uses TRBV6-5 and TRBJ2-5; either TRBD1 or TRBD2 may fit D (5 bases each). V lost 0 bases and J 5 bases, leaving 13 bases between the germline ends. This CDR3 contains 15 residues. Germline CDR1 is MNHEY and CDR2 is SVGAGI. The DNA for the CDR3 is TGTGCCAGCAGTTACTCGATTGAGGGGCGGGAGACCCAGTACTTC. Translating gives CASSYSIEGRETQYF.

CDR3: CASSPLPSGHNTGELFF. CDR3 sequence (DNA): TGTGCCAGCTCACCCCTGCCTAGCGGACACAACACCGGGGAGCTGTTTTTT. The chain couples TRBV18 to TRBJ2-2, with 7 bases lining up with TRBD2. The CDR3 contains 17 residues. V lost 3 bases to trimming and J lost 2 bases; unmatched junction nucleotides: 9. Per the germline V gene, CDR1 is KGHSH and CDR2 is LQKENI.

The chain uses TRBV7-8 and TRBJ2-7, with 7 nucleotides matching TRBD1. The germline V gene encodes CDR1 SGHVS and CDR2 FQNEAQ. With V trimmed by 8 bases and J by 2 bases, 3 bases remained unmatched. This CDR3 is 12 amino acids long. The CDR3 spells CASGDSPYEQYF. The CDR3 coding sequence is TGTGCCAGCGGGGACAGCCCCTACGAGCAGTACTTC. Based on the CDR3 plus reference TRBV7-8 and TRBJ2-7, the full variable domain is GAGVSQSPRYKVAKRGQDVALRCDPISGHVSLFWYQQALGQGPEFLTYFQNEAQLDKSGLPSDRFFAERPEGSVSTLKIQRTQQEDSAVYLCASGDSPYEQYFGPGTRLTVT.

The chain recombines TRBV29-1 with TRBJ2-1; D is perhaps TRBD2 (6 bases). CDR1 is SQVTM and CDR2 is ANQGSEA in the germline V gene. This CDR3 region has 12 residues. V was clipped by 7 bases and J by 9 bases, with 16 bases between them. The CDR3 nucleotides are TGCAGCGGGGGAGGACCCAATCCTGAGCAGTTCTTC. Translating gives CSGGGPNPEQFF.

The chain is built from TRBV2 and TRBJ1-5; D is unresolved. In germline, CDR1 is SNHLY, CDR2 FYNNEI. Trimming stripped 11 bases from V and 0 bases from J, with 17 bases between. This CDR3 region has 15 residues. The CDR3 region has the DNA TGTGCCTCGCGGGCTGCTACCTATAGCAATCAGCCCCAGCATTTT. Its translation is CASRAATYSNQPQHF.

The chain combines TRBV28 with TRBJ2-7, with 8 bases aligning to TRBD2. V was pared by 5 bases and J by 6 bases, with 6 bases of the junction left unmatched. Germline V lookup: CDR1 MDHEN, CDR2 SYDVKM. This CDR3 is built from 13 residues. The DNA of the CDR3 is TGTGCCAGCAGTCCCGGGACTAGGGGCGAGCAGTACTTC. Encoded protein: CASSPGTRGEQYF.

V and J are TRBV24-1 and TRBJ2-1; 10 nucleotides agree with TRBD2. Trimming took 0 bases from V and 9 from J; bases not matched to a gene: 7. The V gene's germline CDR1 is KGHDR and CDR2 SFDVKD. The CDR3 covers 16 residues. The CDR3 nucleotides read TGTGCCACCAGTGATTTGCAGGCTAGCGGGAGTCGTGAGCAGTTCTTC. Its protein product is CATSDLQASGSREQFF.

This clone is a singleton in its sample. V is TRBV6-6 and J is TRBJ2-5, with a tentative D call TRBD2 (5 bases). V lost 2 bases to trimming and J lost 5 bases, with 18 bases between them. The CDR3 runs to 16 residues. Germline V gene sequence: CDR1 MNHNY, CDR2 SVGAGI (reference sequence). CDR3 residues: CASSYPSSPRGETQYF. The CDR3 DNA sequence: TGTGCCAGCAGTTACCCCAGTAGCCCGCGCGGGGAGACCCAGTACTTC.

V gene TRBV6-2 or TRBV6-3 combines with J gene TRBJ2-1; TRBD1 matches 7 bases. The CDR3 totals 16 residues. From germline, CDR1 is MNHEY and CDR2 SVGEGT. V shed 6 bases and J 7 bases; nucleotides not matched to a gene: 15. DNA of the CDR3: TGTGCCAGCAGCCGAAGGGACAGCGATACGGGGAATGAGCAGTTCTTC. Its translation: CASSRRDSDTGNEQFF.

This chain joins TRBV5-1 and TRBJ1-1, with unresolved D. The CDR3 spans 14 residues. Trimming cost V 1 base and J 0 bases, with 7 bases left between them. Germline V gene data show CDR1 as SGHRS and CDR2 as YFSETQ. CDR3 loop: CASSLMELNTEAFF. CDR3 nucleotide sequence: TGCGCCAGCAGCTTGATGGAGTTGAACACTGAAGCTTTCTTT.

The chain links TRBV24-1 to TRBJ2-2, with TRBD2 identical over 7 bases. The junction had 5 bases not matched to a gene; V was cut back by 2 bases and J by 0 bases. Per germline, CDR1 KGHDR and CDR2 SFDVKD. The CDR3 loop spans 17 amino acids. The CDR3 bases are TGTGCCACCAGTGATTGGGCGGGAGTCGCGAACACCGGGGAGCTGTTTTTT. This gives the protein CATSDWAGVANTGELFF.

V usage is TRBV9 and J usage is TRBJ2-7, with TRBD2 matching over 14 bases. The V gene's germline CDR1 is SGDLS and CDR2 YYNGEE. V trimming: 0 bases; J trimming: 5 bases; junction bases outside the gene matches: 4. The CDR3 is 16 amino acids. CDR3 coding DNA: TGTGCCAGCAGCGTAGGACTAGCGGGAGGGCCCCACGAGCAGTACTTC. This codes for CASSVGLAGGPHEQYF.

V and J are TRBV27 and TRBJ2-5, with D perhaps matching TRBD2 (5 bases). Between the trimmed V and J ends, which lost 2 bases and 1 base, there was a span of 5 bases. The CDR3 has 13 residues. Germline V gives CDR1 MNHEY, CDR2 SMNVEV (reference sequence). CDR3 bases: TGTGCCAGCAGTTTAGAGGGCCAAGAGACCCAGTACTTC. This gives the protein CASSLEGQETQYF.

The chain combines TRBV9 with TRBJ2-5, with 12 bases that match TRBD2. Germline V lookup: CDR1 SGDLS, CDR2 YYNGEE. Trimming at V came to 0 bases and at J to 5 bases, leaving 2 bases not matched to a gene. CDR3 length equals 15 residues. This CDR3 is CASSVGLAGVETQYF. In nucleotides, the CDR3 is TGTGCCAGCAGCGTAGGACTAGCGGGAGTTGAGACCCAGTACTTC.

V gene TRBV20-1 combines with J gene TRBJ1-4, with D hard to call. Trimming took 1 base from V and 10 from J, leaving 4 bases between them. This CDR3 contains 10 residues. Germline V gene lookup returns CDR1 DFQATT and CDR2 SNEGSKA (reference sequence). This chain's CDR3 is CSARVGKLFF. For the CDR3, the DNA is TGCAGTGCTAGAGTAGGAAAACTGTTTTTT.

The chain joins TRBV2 to TRBJ2-1; TRBD1 aligns across 8 bases. Germline-derived CDR1 and CDR2 are SNHLY and FYNNEI. With 4 bases clipped from V and 4 bases from J, the junction kept 3 bases outside the gene matches. The CDR3 extends over 14 amino acids. This CDR3 reads CASSAWDRYNEQFF. CDR3 sequence (DNA): TGTGCCAGCAGTGCCTGGGACAGGTACAATGAGCAGTTCTTC.

The chain has TRBV7-9 and TRBJ1-4; 8 bases are a match to TRBD1. V shed 6 bases, J shed 4 bases, and the junction held 7 bases outside the gene matches. CDR1 SEHNR and CDR2 FQNEAQ come from the germline V gene (reference sequence). The CDR3 runs to 15 residues. CDR3 bases: TGTGCCAGCAGACGCGGACAGGGCAATAATGAAAAACTGTTTTTT. Its protein product is CASRRGQGNNEKLFF. Using reference TRBV7-9 and TRBJ1-4 for the parts outside the CDR3, the full variable domain is DTGVSQNPRHKITKRGQNVTFRCDPISEHNRLYWYRQTLGQGPEFLTYFQNEAQLEKSRLLSDRFSAERPKGSFSTLEIQRTEQGDSAMYLCASRRGQGNNEKLFFGSGTQLSVL.

The chain carries TRBV9 and TRBJ2-1, with 7 positions matching TRBD1. This CDR3 region has 15 residues. The junction had 8 bases not matched to a gene; V was cut back by 0 bases and J by 8 bases. Germline loops: CDR1 SGDLS, CDR2 YYNGEE. This chain's CDR3 is CASSVGQTGLDEQFF. CDR3 sequence (DNA): TGTGCCAGCAGCGTAGGCCAGACAGGGTTAGATGAGCAGTTCTTC.

This chain connects TRBV4-3 to TRBJ2-5; TRBD1 matches 8 bases. The germline gives CDR1 LGHNA, CDR2 YSLEER. The CDR3 is 19 residues long. Unmatched junction bases numbered 17, after V lost 0 bases and J lost 5 bases. The DNA of the CDR3 is TGCGCCAGCAGCCAAGAGTTGTTGTCTTTAGGGCACAGGGGGGAGACCCAGTACTTC. Amino acid sequence: CASSQELLSLGHRGETQYF.